A single sample is the source of the 18 T cell receptor beta chains below, sequenced in a study of blood T cell repertoires in COVID-19. Profiling relied on immunoSEQ multiplex PCR, and the TCRdb table lists in-frame clones only, not all of them. The sample carries 400,000 to 550,000 clones, roughly 89% recorded once. Sequenced: peripheral blood. The receptors stem from a woman in her twenties or thirties with acute or convalescent COVID-19.

The chain couples TRBV28 to TRBJ2-7; tentative D call: TRBD1 (5 bases). Trimming stripped 5 bases from V and 6 bases from J, with 11 bases between. Per the germline V gene, CDR1 is MDHEN and CDR2 is SYDVKM. CDR3 length: 12 amino acids. For the CDR3, the DNA is TGTGCCAGCAGTCCCCGACAGTTCGAGCAGTACTTC. Its protein product is CASSPRQFEQYF.

This clone was picked up a small number of times. The V call is TRBV5-4, the J call TRBJ1-2, with TRBD1 identical over 7 bases. The CDR3 is 13 residues long. The trim removed 4 bases at V and 4 bases at J, leaving 4 bases unmatched. Germline lookup yields CDR1 SGHNT and CDR2 YYREEE (reference sequence). CDR3 region: CASSQDRSYGYTF. As DNA, the CDR3 is TGTGCCAGCAGCCAGGACAGGAGCTATGGCTACACCTTC.

This CDR3 reads CSASTDDEQYF. The CDR3, as DNA: TGCAGTGCTAGCACAGATGACGAGCAGTACTTC. The chain couples TRBV20-1 to TRBJ2-7; no reliable D call. The CDR3 runs to 11 residues. Germline V gives CDR1 DFQATT, CDR2 SNEGSKA (reference sequence). V shed 3 bases and J shed 5 bases, with 8 bases lying between them.

V is TRBV29-1 and J is TRBJ2-1; 9 bases align to TRBD2. The germline V gene has CDR1 SQVTM and CDR2 ANQGSEA. V lost 5 bases and J lost 10; bases outside the gene matches: 15. The CDR3 has 15 residues. CDR3 sequence reads: CSVRSGGSPMGEQFF. The DNA of the CDR3 is TGCAGCGTTCGAAGCGGGGGGTCTCCTATGGGAGAGCAGTTCTTC.

This sequence joins TRBV10-1 and TRBJ2-6; TRBD1 aligns across 9 bases. The V gene's germline CDR1 is WNHNN and CDR2 SYGVQD (reference sequence). CDR3 length equals 17 residues. Trimming at V came to 8 bases and at J to 4 bases, leaving 12 bases not matched to a gene. The chain's CDR3 is CASFGQGNTTGANVLTF. Here the CDR3 DNA reads TGCGCCAGCTTCGGACAGGGGAATACTACCGGGGCCAACGTCCTGACTTTC.

The chain couples TRBV9 to TRBJ1-2, with a tentative D call TRBD1 (5 bases). V was pared by 0 bases and J by 8 bases, with 11 bases between. The CDR3 is made up of 13 amino acids. Germline CDR1 is SGDLS and CDR2 is YYNGEE. The CDR3 loop reads CASSVAGARGYTF. In nucleotides, the CDR3 is TGTGCCAGCAGCGTAGCTGGGGCGCGCGGCTACACCTTC.

The J gene is TRBJ2-1, the V gene TRBV28; 8 nucleotides align to TRBD2. The germline gives CDR1 MDHEN, CDR2 SYDVKM. J lost 7 bases, V lost 7 bases, and 15 bases had no gene match. The CDR3 has 16 amino acids. The CDR3 loop reads CASTPGGGGGRNEQFF. The CDR3 DNA follows: TGTGCCAGCACCCCCGGCGGGGGCGGGGGGCGTAATGAGCAGTTCTTC.

The chain carries TRBV7-9 and TRBJ1-2, with D maybe TRBD1 (6 bases). Trimming removed 5 bases at V and 4 bases at J, with 8 bases between. The length of the CDR3 is 12 residues. The V gene's germline CDR1 is SEHNR and CDR2 FQNEAQ (reference sequence). In nucleotides, the CDR3 is TGTGCCAGCAGCAGGACAGTCTATGGCTACACCTTC. Amino acids: CASSRTVYGYTF.

This chain uses TRBV14 with TRBJ2-1; TRBD2 matches at 8 bases. The CDR3 is made up of 22 amino acids. Germline trimming cut 5 bases from V and 0 bases from J; bases unmatched to any gene: 24. Germline CDR1 reads SGHDN; CDR2 reads FVKESK. The CDR3 spells CASSSQVPGWPAGTSSYNEQFF. In DNA form, the CDR3 reads TGTGCCAGCAGCTCTCAGGTCCCCGGATGGCCCGCCGGGACTAGCTCCTACAATGAGCAGTTCTTC. The full variable domain, in which reference TRBV14 and TRBJ2-1 provide the parts outside the CDR3, is EAGVTQFPSHSVIEKGQTVTLRCDPISGHDNLYWYRRVMGKEIKFLLHFVKESKQDESGMPNNRFLAERTGGTYSTLKVQPAELEDSGVYFCASSSQVPGWPAGTSSYNEQFFGPGTRLTVL.

The V call is TRBV6-5, the J call TRBJ2-3; unclear D gene. Trimming pared 7 bases from V and 1 base from J, leaving 15 bases between. The germline V gene encodes CDR1 MNHEY and CDR2 SVGAGI. The CDR3 is 15 amino acids. CDR3 sequence reads: CASMEWSLGTDTQYF. The CDR3 nucleotides read TGTGCCAGCATGGAGTGGAGCCTGGGCACAGATACGCAGTATTTT.

The chain uses TRBV7-8 and TRBJ2-3, with D possibly matching TRBD1 (5 bases). Germline V lookup: CDR1 SGHVS, CDR2 FQNEAQ. This CDR3 comprises 16 residues. V lost 3 bases and J lost 2, with 15 bases in between. CDR3 loop: CASSFKTGAHTDTQYF. The CDR3, as DNA: TGTGCCAGCAGCTTTAAGACTGGGGCACACACAGATACGCAGTATTTT.

The chain uses TRBV19 and TRBJ1-5, with 8 bases fitting TRBD1. CDR1 LNHDA and CDR2 SQIVND come from the germline V gene (reference sequence). Germline trimming cut 6 bases from V and 5 bases from J; bases unmatched to any gene: 9. The CDR3 contains 15 residues. CDR3 in DNA: TGTGCCAGTAGACATCTGGACAGGGAATATCAGCCCCAGCATTTT. As protein: CASRHLDREYQPQHF.

The V gene is TRBV7-2, the J gene TRBJ2-7, with 8 bases matching TRBD1. The CDR3 is 15 amino acids. Germline V gene data show CDR1 as SGHTA and CDR2 as FQGNSA. Trimming cost V 1 base and J 5 bases; bases outside gene matches: 7. DNA for the CDR3: TGTGCCAGCAGCTTAGACAGACAGGGGTGGAACGAGCAGTACTTC. Protein sequence: CASSLDRQGWNEQYF.

This chain connects TRBV12-5 to TRBJ2-5, with TRBD1 as a possible D gene (6 bases). In germline, CDR1 is LGHNT, CDR2 FRNRAP. The CDR3 has 17 amino acids. V gave up 7 bases and J gave up 4 bases, with 25 bases separating them. The CDR3 loop is CASASPSSGVEGETQYF. DNA of the CDR3: TGTGCTAGTGCATCCCCATCCTCAGGGGTGGAAGGAGAGACCCAGTACTTC. Together with reference TRBV12-5 and TRBJ2-5, the CDR3 gives the full variable domain: DARVTQTPRHKVTEMGQEVTMRCQPILGHNTVFWYRQTMMQGLELLAYFRNRAPLDDSGMPKDRFSAEMPDATLATLKIQPSEPRDSAVYFCASASPSSGVEGETQYFGPGTRLLVL.

The V and J genes are TRBV24-1 and TRBJ2-1; 9 bases fit TRBD1. Germline V lookup: CDR1 KGHDR, CDR2 SFDVKD. Trimming removed 9 bases from V and 9 bases from J; junction bases left unmatched: 8. This CDR3 is built from 13 residues. CDR3 in DNA: TGTGCCACCCGTAGGACAGGGGTGAGTGAGCAGTTCTTC. Translation gives CATRRTGVSEQFF.

The J gene is TRBJ2-7, the V gene TRBV10-3; 12 nucleotides align to TRBD1. After removal of 6 bases from V and 6 bases from J, the junction contained 9 bases not matched to a gene. Germline values: CDR1 ENHRY, CDR2 SYGVKD. The CDR3 consists of 15 residues. The CDR3 spells CAISASGTGGAEQYF. In nucleotides, the CDR3 is TGTGCCATCAGCGCTTCCGGGACAGGGGGCGCCGAGCAGTACTTC.

This clone was recorded a few times. The chain combines TRBV12-3 or TRBV12-4 with TRBJ2-1, with D maybe TRBD2 (6 bases). V was cut by 2 bases and J by 9 bases, with 8 bases left in between. This CDR3 is built from 12 residues. The CDR3 DNA follows: TGTGCCAGCAGTTTACCCGGGGGTGAGCAGTTCTTC. It codes for CASSLPGGEQFF.

V is TRBV7-9 and J is TRBJ2-5; D remains ambiguous. The germline V gene encodes CDR1 SEHNR and CDR2 FQNEAQ (reference sequence). V shed 3 bases and J shed 6 bases, with 8 bases lying between them. CDR3 length: 12 amino acids. CDR3 in DNA: TGTGCCAGCAGCTTTGGAGTCCAGACCCAGTACTTC. It codes for CASSFGVQTQYF.